The 7 T cell receptor beta chains below come from one sample, sequenced in a study of CD8+ T cells in alopecia areata. cDNA serving as the sequencing template came from extracted, reverse transcribed RNA. Profiled with immunoSEQ multiplex PCR; TCRdb holds only in-frame clones, not every one. The sample yields tens of thousands of clones, around 46% seen once. Treatment here: oral pan-JAK inhibitor, 5-10 mg twice daily. The input for sequencing was CD8+ T cells sorted from blood, taken at roughly week 36, from a patient treated with tofacitinib. Receptor source: a human donor with alopecia areata.

V gene TRBV4-1 combines with J gene TRBJ1-1; D remains ambiguous. Trimming pared 6 bases from V and 0 bases from J, leaving 2 bases between. The CDR3 is 11 residues long. Germline CDR1 MGHRA, CDR2 YSYEKL. The DNA for the CDR3 is TGCGCCAGCAGGGTGAACACTGAAGCTTTCTTT. Translation gives CASRVNTEAFF.

V usage is TRBV15 and J usage is TRBJ2-5; 11 nucleotides agree with TRBD2. Germline V gives CDR1 LNHNV, CDR2 YYDKDF (reference sequence). The CDR3 has 17 amino acids. Trimming cost V 7 bases and J 0 bases; bases outside gene matches: 10. Written as DNA, the CDR3 is TGTGCCACCAACCTAGGACTAGCGGGCCGATACCAAGAGACCCAGTACTTC. It is translated as CATNLGLAGRYQETQYF.

This clone was seen just once. The chain joins TRBV6-6 to TRBJ2-7, with D perhaps matching TRBD1 (6 bases). The CDR3 loop spans 13 amino acids. Trimming removed 8 bases from V and 2 bases from J, with 13 bases in between. CDR1 and CDR2 from the germline V gene are MNHNY and SVGAGI (reference sequence). The CDR3 protein is CASCRDTAYEQYF. CDR3 in DNA: TGTGCCAGCTGTAGGGACACTGCCTACGAGCAGTACTTC.

About this clone itself: This sample also contains other DNA sequences that code for the same CDR3. This chain uses TRBV29-1 with TRBJ1-1; D not resolved. CDR1 is SQVTM, CDR2 ANQGSEA, per germline. V dropped 2 bases and J dropped 0 bases, with 1 base sitting between them. The CDR3 covers 11 residues. The CDR3 region is CSVEMNTEAFF. The CDR3, as DNA: TGCAGCGTTGAAATGAACACTGAAGCTTTCTTT.

This clone was seen a few times. The J gene is TRBJ1-2, the V gene TRBV4-3; D not resolved. The length of the CDR3 is 13 residues. V lost 1 base and J 3 bases, leaving 6 bases between the germline ends. The germline CDR1 and CDR2 sequences are LGHNA and YSLEER. The CDR3 reads CASSQGRYYGYTF. The CDR3 DNA reads as TGCGCCAGCAGCCAAGGACGGTACTATGGCTACACCTTC.

The CDR3 loop is CASGVGVDRRYEQYF. The CDR3, as DNA: TGTGCCAGCGGTGTTGGGGTGGACAGGCGTTACGAGCAGTACTTC. This chain connects TRBV2 to TRBJ2-7, with 7 bases identical to TRBD1. The V and J ends lost 8 bases and 4 bases, in that order; junction bases with no gene match: 14. CDR3 length: 15 residues. Per the germline V gene, CDR1 is SNHLY and CDR2 is FYNNEI.

The V gene is TRBV7-9, the J gene TRBJ1-1; D is uncertain. CDR1 is SEHNR, CDR2 FQNEAQ, per germline (reference sequence). V was cut by 3 bases and J by 7 bases, with 3 bases left in between. The CDR3 spans 10 residues. CDR3 bases: TGTGCCAGCAGCTTCAGTGAAGCTTTCTTT. Translation: CASSFSEAFF.